This T cell receptor (beta chain) was observed in a study of identical twins. Findings of the study overall: Fewer insertions were carried by abundant cord blood beta clonotypes, but none was seen in memory repertoires.

MiXCR, run by TCRdb on the 5' RACE reads, gives a single entry per CDR3 protein. The sample lists just under 550,000 distinct CDR3 sequences; roughly 15% were seen once. Only a few counts were recorded for this clonotype. Its antigen is not known. Germline CDR1 and CDR2: ENHRY and SYGVKD. The CDR3 extends over 15 amino acids. V was pared by 0 bases and J by 5 bases, with 4 bases of the junction left unmatched. These data were likewise used in another study, on yellow fever vaccine responses in identical twins.

The material sequenced was CD4+ T cells sorted from blood. This sequence was found in a woman between 18 and 29 years old in good health. V and J are TRBV10-3 and TRBJ1-3, with 7 bases aligning to TRBD1. The CDR3 spells CAISESWTGRNTIYF. CDR3 DNA: TGTGCCATCAGTGAGTCTTGGACAGGAAGAAACACCATATATTTT.